This entry describes one T cell receptor beta chain. These data come from a study of CD8 T cells in Susac syndrome. Germline lookup yields CDR1 MNHNY and CDR2 SVGAGI (reference sequence). The CDR3 consists of 13 residues. V lost 2 bases and J 2 bases, leaving 1 base between the germline ends. The authors negatively isolated CD8+ and CD4+ T cells and FACS-enriched TEMRA cells. Random-hexamer reverse transcription was applied to 0.5 to 1 ug RNA. The CDR3 of TCR beta was amplified by immunoSEQ multiplex PCR across 54 Vbeta and 13 Jbeta. One entry per CDR3 protein, called by TCRdb with MiXCR from the immunoSEQ multiplex PCR reads. The repertoire has hundreds of thousands of distinct CDR3 sequences, approximately 92% of them found once; the top ten carry 0.065% to 0.08%.

This TCR derives from a human donor with multiple sclerosis. The chain combines TRBV6-6 with TRBJ2-6; no firm D call. The sequenced material came from CD4+ T cells from PBMCs. The CDR3 sequence: CASSYTGANVLTF. The CDR3 DNA reads TGTGCCAGCAGTTACACTGGGGCCAACGTCCTGACTTTC.